This T cell receptor (beta chain) was found in a study of blood T cell repertoires in COVID-19. At the level of the study: Collection of acute and convalescent COVID-19 samples took place in the United States, Italy and Spain. PBMCs, B-cell-depleted T cells, or T cells were the source of the cDNA or gDNA that made up the material.

Original processing notes: Quantification of nucleated cells was approximated via reference gene primer amplification. Profiling relied on immunoSEQ multiplex PCR, and the TCRdb table lists in-frame clones only, not all of them. For V, J and clone size, that table is used; D and trimming come from the DNA. The sample has some 400,000 clones; around 84% are singletons. The CDR3 sequence is 16 residues long. CDR1 SGHAT and CDR2 FQNNGV come from the germline V gene. The V segment lost 4 bases and the J segment 0 bases; nucleotides outside the gene matches: 5. The sample consisted of peripheral blood. The rearrangement joins TRBV11-2 to TRBJ1-5; 8 positions agree with TRBD1. The source of this sequence is a human donor with acute or convalescent COVID-19. The donor label of this sample is uncertain. Written as DNA, the CDR3 is TGTGCCAGCAGCTCCGGGACAGGCCGTAGCAATCAGCCCCAGCATTTT. Encoded protein: CASSSGTGRSNQPQHF.